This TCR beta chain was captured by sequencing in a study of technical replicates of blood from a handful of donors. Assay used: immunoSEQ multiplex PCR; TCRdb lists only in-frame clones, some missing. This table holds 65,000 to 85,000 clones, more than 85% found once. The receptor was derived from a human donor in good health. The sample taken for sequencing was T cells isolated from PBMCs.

The CDR3, as DNA: TGTGCCAGCAGTATTACTAGCGGGAGTTACAATGAGCAGTTCTTC. Its translation: CASSITSGSYNEQFF. The chain combines TRBV6-5 with TRBJ2-1; the match to TRBD2 covers 11 bases. Germline trimming cut 5 bases from V and 4 bases from J; bases unmatched to any gene: 4. This CDR3 has 15 amino acids. Germline CDR1 MNHEY, CDR2 SVGAGI.